The next 27 T cell receptor beta chains were all read from a single sample in a study of T cell responses to AZD1222 COVID-19 vaccine. Here immunoSEQ multiplex PCR was the method, and the copy in TCRdb shows in-frame clones only, minus some. The sample lists 120,000 or so clones; 88% were seen once. This specimen consisted of peripheral blood, obtained 28 days after the second AZD1222 dose. The receptors were gathered from an adult who received the AZD1222 COVID-19 vaccine.

The V gene is TRBV7-3, the J gene TRBJ1-1; 7 nucleotides line up with TRBD1. Per germline, CDR1 SGHTA and CDR2 FQGTGA. The CDR3 runs 16 residues. V lost 2 bases, J lost 1 base, and 7 bases stayed unmatched. The CDR3 sequence: CASSLDRDSWNTEAFF. The CDR3 bases are TGTGCCAGCAGCTTAGACCGGGACAGCTGGAACACTGAAGCTTTCTTT.

This sequence joins TRBV5-1 and TRBJ2-7; no reliable D call. V dropped 0 bases and J dropped 12 bases, with 25 bases sitting between them. This CDR3 comprises 16 residues. The germline V gene has CDR1 SGHRS and CDR2 YFSETQ. For the CDR3, the DNA is TGCGCCAGCAGCTTGGCCGAGTCCAGCGTTCGCCTCGCTCTGTACTTC. Amino acid sequence: CASSLAESSVRLALYF. Together with reference TRBV5-1 and TRBJ2-7, the CDR3 gives the full variable domain: KAGVTQTPRYLIKTRGQQVTLSCSPISGHRSVSWYQQTPGQGLQFLFEYFSETQRNKGNFPGRFSGRQFSNSRSEMNVSTLELGDSALYLCASSLAESSVRLALYFGPGTRLTVT.

V is TRBV19 and J is TRBJ1-5, with D perhaps TRBD1 (6 bases). The CDR3 runs to 15 residues. V lost 4 bases and J lost 4, with 14 bases in between. Germline V gene lookup returns CDR1 LNHDA and CDR2 SQIVND (reference sequence). The CDR3 protein is CASSKNDRPNQPQHF. The DNA for the CDR3 is TGTGCCAGTAGTAAAAATGACAGGCCTAATCAGCCCCAGCATTTT.

This sequence joins TRBV11-2 and TRBJ2-1; maybe TRBD2 (5 bases). Germline V gives CDR1 SGHAT, CDR2 FQNNGV. The CDR3 runs 13 residues. Trimming cost V 5 bases and J 12 bases, with 17 bases left between them. CDR3: CASSRGWDEGQFF. DNA for the CDR3: TGTGCCAGCAGCAGAGGGTGGGATGAGGGGCAGTTCTTC. The whole variable domain, remainder taken from reference TRBV11-2 and TRBJ2-1, is EAGVAQSPRYKIIEKRQSVAFWCNPISGHATLYWYQQILGQGPKLLIQFQNNGVVDDSQLPKDRFSAERLKGVDSTLKIQPAKLEDSAVYLCASSRGWDEGQFFGPGTRLTVL.

The chain couples TRBV30 to TRBJ2-7; no reliable D call. The CDR3 runs to 12 residues. Germline lookup yields CDR1 GTSNPN and CDR2 SVGIG (reference sequence). V was pared by 1 base and J by 3 bases, with 7 bases between. The CDR3 sequence: CAWSGGYYEQYF. In nucleotides, the CDR3 is TGTGCCTGGAGTGGGGGATACTACGAGCAGTACTTC.

The V gene is TRBV24-1, the J gene TRBJ2-1; TRBD1 matches at 9 bases. Germline V gene sequence: CDR1 KGHDR, CDR2 SFDVKD. This CDR3 has 16 amino acids. With 3 bases clipped from V and 7 bases from J, the junction kept 9 bases outside the gene matches. Written as DNA, the CDR3 is TGTGCCACCAGTGATCCTTCCCGGGACAGGGCTAATGAGCAGTTCTTC. Translating it yields CATSDPSRDRANEQFF.

This sequence joins TRBV3-1 (or the pseudogene TRBV3-2) and TRBJ1-4; TRBD1 might be the D (6 bases). This CDR3 region has 12 residues. Trimming cost V 4 bases and J 8 bases, with 8 bases left between them. CDR1 LGHDT and CDR2 YNNKEL come from the germline V gene (reference sequence). The CDR3 nucleotides are TGTGCCAGCAGCCCCGGACAGGAAAAACTGTTTTTT. Translation: CASSPGQEKLFF.

This clone was counted between two and nine times. V and J are TRBV25-1 and TRBJ1-6; no definite D call. The CDR3 has 15 amino acids. Germline V lookup: CDR1 MGHDK, CDR2 SYGVNS. V gave up 6 bases and J gave up 2 bases, with 11 bases separating them. CDR3 nucleotide sequence: TGTGCCAGCAGGGAGGGATTCACCTATAATTCACCCCTCCACTTT. Encoded protein: CASREGFTYNSPLHF.

The genes are TRBV19 and TRBJ2-1, with no clear D. V was clipped by 5 bases and J by 6 bases, with 8 bases between them. The CDR3 consists of 12 residues. Germline CDR1 LNHDA, CDR2 SQIVND (reference sequence). CDR3 loop: CASSFDFNEQFF. The CDR3 DNA is TGTGCCAGTAGTTTCGACTTCAATGAGCAGTTCTTC. The full variable domain, with the rest looked up from reference TRBV19 and TRBJ2-1, is DGGITQSPKYLFRKEGQNVTLSCEQNLNHDAMYWYRQDPGQGLRLIYYSQIVNDFQKGDIAEGYSVSREKKESFPLTVTSAQKNPTAFYLCASSFDFNEQFFGPGTRLTVL.

The chain recombines TRBV11-2 with TRBJ2-1; 14 bases are shared with TRBD2. Looked up from germline, CDR1 is SGHAT and CDR2 is FQNNGV. V was pared by 0 bases and J by 1 base, with 5 bases of the junction left unmatched. The CDR3 spans 19 residues. CDR3 loop: CASSLDTRTSGRSYNEQFF. CDR3 in DNA: TGTGCCAGCAGCTTAGATACCAGGACTAGCGGGAGGTCCTACAATGAGCAGTTCTTC. The full variable domain, completed using reference TRBV11-2 and TRBJ2-1, is EAGVAQSPRYKIIEKRQSVAFWCNPISGHATLYWYQQILGQGPKLLIQFQNNGVVDDSQLPKDRFSAERLKGVDSTLKIQPAKLEDSAVYLCASSLDTRTSGRSYNEQFFGPGTRLTVL.

The chain employs TRBV28 and TRBJ1-2, with unresolved D. The V end lost 5 bases, the J end lost 7 bases, and 11 bases lay between the germline ends. The CDR3 is made up of 12 amino acids. CDR1 is MDHEN and CDR2 is SYDVKM in the germline V gene. CDR3 DNA sequence: TGTGCCAGCAGTGGGGTACCTCCTGGCTACACCTTC. It codes for CASSGVPPGYTF.

The chain uses TRBV28 and TRBJ1-2; no reliable D call. Trimming took off 6 bases at V and 2 bases at J, with 16 bases between the two ends. Per the germline V gene, CDR1 is MDHEN and CDR2 is SYDVKM. The CDR3 has 15 amino acids. The chain's CDR3 is CASSDVEAQNYGYTF. As DNA, the CDR3 is TGTGCCAGCAGCGATGTGGAGGCGCAAAACTATGGCTACACCTTC.

The chain couples TRBV27 to TRBJ1-5, with 10 bases matching TRBD1. Germline assignment: CDR1 MNHEY and CDR2 SMNVEV (reference sequence). J was trimmed by 4 bases and V by 2 bases; bases with no gene match: 2. The CDR3 is 15 amino acids. CDR3 protein: CASSLMGQGNQPQHF. CDR3 coding DNA: TGTGCCAGCAGTTTAATGGGACAGGGGAATCAGCCCCAGCATTTT.

The chain employs TRBV7-3 and TRBJ1-1; D is possibly TRBD1 (6 bases). V dropped 0 bases and J dropped 6 bases, with 14 bases sitting between them. This CDR3 region has 15 residues. Germline values: CDR1 SGHTA, CDR2 FQGTGA. The CDR3 coding sequence is TGTGCCAGCAGCTTAACCGGCAGGGGCGTGTCTGAAGCTTTCTTT. This gives the protein CASSLTGRGVSEAFF.

The chain recombines TRBV4-3 with TRBJ2-2; D is perhaps TRBD1 or TRBD2 (6 bases each). Trimming stripped 0 bases from V and 3 bases from J, with 11 bases between. The CDR3 length is 16 residues. Germline V gene data show CDR1 as LGHNA and CDR2 as YSLEER. CDR3 sequence reads: CASSQDRGLYTGELFF. The CDR3 bases are TGCGCCAGCAGCCAAGACAGGGGACTGTACACCGGGGAGCTGTTTTTT.

The chain carries TRBV10-2 and TRBJ1-5; 10 bases fit TRBD1. Trimming removed 4 bases from V and 2 bases from J; junction bases left unmatched: 8. Germline CDR1 is WSHSY and CDR2 is SAAADI. This CDR3 spans 17 amino acids. CDR3 amino acids: CASSVMGQGLGNQPQHF. DNA for the CDR3: TGCGCCAGCAGTGTGATGGGACAGGGGTTAGGCAATCAGCCCCAGCATTTT.

This clone occurred once. The chain is built from TRBV27 and TRBJ2-1, with 10 bases that match TRBD2. V shed 4 bases, J shed 6 bases, and the junction held 9 bases outside the gene matches. CDR3 size: 16 residues. CDR1 is MNHEY and CDR2 is SMNVEV in the germline V gene (reference sequence). The CDR3 reads CASSSASGGASNEQFF. The CDR3 region has the DNA TGTGCCAGCAGTTCAGCAAGCGGGGGGGCTAGCAATGAGCAGTTCTTC.

The chain couples TRBV7-2 to TRBJ1-2, with 9 nucleotides matching TRBD1. The CDR3 runs to 14 residues. Germline CDR1 and CDR2: SGHTA and FQGNSA. After removal of 4 bases from V and 6 bases from J, the junction contained 6 bases not matched to a gene. The CDR3 DNA reads as TGTGCCAGCAGCTCCGGGGACAGGGTGAATGGCTACACCTTC. It encodes CASSSGDRVNGYTF.

This chain uses TRBV7-9 with TRBJ1-1; D call uncertain. The V gene lost 5 bases and the J gene lost 0 bases, with 7 bases spanning the gap. In germline, CDR1 is SEHNR, CDR2 FQNEAQ (reference sequence). The CDR3 has 13 amino acids. The CDR3, as DNA: TGTGCCAGCAGCCCCAAGCTGAACACTGAAGCTTTCTTT. Translating it yields CASSPKLNTEAFF.

V usage is TRBV14 and J usage is TRBJ2-2; 10 positions agree with TRBD2. CDR3 length: 16 residues. The germline V gene has CDR1 SGHDN and CDR2 FVKESK. J gave up 1 base and V 4 bases, and 3 bases lay outside the gene matches. Here the CDR3 DNA reads TGTGCCAGCAGCCGATCTAGCGGGAGGAACACCGGGGAGCTGTTTTTT. Amino acids: CASSRSSGRNTGELFF.

V is TRBV7-2 and J is TRBJ2-7; 9 bases line up with TRBD2. V gave up 0 bases and J gave up 0 bases; unmatched junction bases: 6. The CDR3 contains 17 residues. Germline V gene lookup returns CDR1 SGHTA and CDR2 FQGNSA. The CDR3 DNA reads TGTGCCAGCAGCTTAGCTTTGCGGGGGGGAGACTCCTACGAGCAGTACTTC. Its protein is CASSLALRGGDSYEQYF.

The gene calls are TRBV29-1 and TRBJ1-5, with a possible D match to TRBD1 (6 bases). The germline V and J ends were trimmed by 6 bases and 5 bases, with 14 bases remaining between them. Germline loops: CDR1 SQVTM, CDR2 ANQGSEA. CDR3 size: 13 residues. The CDR3 loop is CSVSTGSHQPQHF. The CDR3 region has the DNA TGCAGCGTAAGTACAGGGAGTCATCAGCCCCAGCATTTT.

The chain uses TRBV7-3 and TRBJ1-5; D is uncertain. This CDR3 has 17 amino acids. The V and J ends lost 1 base and 2 bases respectively, with 15 bases between them. The V gene's germline CDR1 is SGHTA and CDR2 FQGTGA. The CDR3 DNA sequence: TGTGCCAGCAGCTTAAAAGGGCGGTCCGCCCGCAATCAGCCCCAGCATTTT. This translates into CASSLKGRSARNQPQHF. Based on the CDR3 plus reference TRBV7-3 and TRBJ1-5, the full variable domain is GAGVSQTPSNKVTEKGKYVELRCDPISGHTALYWYRQSLGQGPEFLIYFQGTGAADDSGLPNDRFFAVRPEGSVSTLKIQRTERGDSAVYLCASSLKGRSARNQPQHFGDGTRLSIL.

The genes are TRBV5-6 and TRBJ2-2; no clear D gene. V lost 0 bases and J lost 4, with 10 bases in between. Germline values: CDR1 SGHDT, CDR2 YYEEEE. The CDR3 covers 15 residues. The CDR3 loop is CASSLGVKGTGELFF. DNA of the CDR3: TGTGCCAGCAGCTTGGGGGTCAAGGGCACCGGGGAGCTGTTTTTT.

The genes are TRBV9 and TRBJ1-2; D may be TRBD1 (5 bases). The CDR3 extends over 16 amino acids. Trimming removed 3 bases from V and 6 bases from J, with 21 bases in between. Germline CDR1 is SGDLS and CDR2 is YYNGEE. CDR3 nucleotide sequence: TGTGCCAGCAGCGACCCCAAGGGACGGGAGCCGAATGGCTACACCTTC. The encoded protein is CASSDPKGREPNGYTF. Combining the CDR3 with reference TRBV9 and TRBJ1-2 gives the whole variable domain DSGVTQTPKHLITATGQRVTLRCSPRSGDLSVYWYQQSLDQGLQFLIQYYNGEERAKGNILERFSAQQFPDLHSELNLSSLELGDSALYFCASSDPKGREPNGYTFGSGTRLTVV.

DNA of the CDR3: TGCGCCAGCAGCTCCTCCGGGACAACGAACACTGAAGCTTTCTTT. Amino acids: CASSSSGTTNTEAFF. This chain joins TRBV5-1 and TRBJ1-1; TRBD1 might be the D (6 bases). The CDR3 covers 15 residues. Germline CDR1 and CDR2: SGHRS and YFSETQ. V was shortened by 3 bases and J by 1 base, with 13 bases between the two germline ends.

This sequence joins TRBV7-2 and TRBJ1-5, with 7 nucleotides matching TRBD1. From germline, CDR1 is SGHTA and CDR2 FQGNSA. With 1 base clipped from V and 8 bases from J, the junction kept 8 bases outside the gene matches. The CDR3 is made up of 15 amino acids. In DNA form, the CDR3 reads TGTGCCAGCAGCTTAGACGGTAGGACAGGCGAGCCCCAGCATTTT. Translation: CASSLDGRTGEPQHF. Supplemented by reference TRBV7-2 and TRBJ1-5, the full variable domain reads GAGVSQSPSNKVTEKGKDVELRCDPISGHTALYWYRQSLGQGLEFLIYFQGNSAPDKSGLPSDRFSAERTGGSVSTLTIQRTQQEDSAVYLCASSLDGRTGEPQHFGDGTRLSIL.